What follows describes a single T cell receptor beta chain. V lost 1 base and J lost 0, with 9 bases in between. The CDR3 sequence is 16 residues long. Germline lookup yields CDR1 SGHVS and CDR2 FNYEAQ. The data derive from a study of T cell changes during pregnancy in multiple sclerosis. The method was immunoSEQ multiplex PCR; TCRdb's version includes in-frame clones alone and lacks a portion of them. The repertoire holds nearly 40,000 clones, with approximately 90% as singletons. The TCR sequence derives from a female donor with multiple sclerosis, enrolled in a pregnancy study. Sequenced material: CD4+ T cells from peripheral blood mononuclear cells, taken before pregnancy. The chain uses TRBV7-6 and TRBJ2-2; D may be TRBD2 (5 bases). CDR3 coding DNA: TGTGCCAGCAGCTTAGGGCGGGCGGCGAACACCGGGGAGCTGTTTTTT. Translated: CASSLGRAANTGELFF.